Below are 10 T cell receptor beta chains sequenced from a single sample in a study of T cells in Graves' hyperthyroidism and ophthalmopathy (dated 2019 in TCRdb). Library prep was done by multiplex PCR. Instrument on record: Illumina HiSeq 2000. The TCR beta CDR3 regions were amplified from the RNA transcripts. The first round of RT-PCR for the TCR CDR3 was performed with the HTBI primer set and the Qiagen OneStep RT-PCR kit. TCRdb ran its own pipeline on the public reads, namely fastp trimming at Q25 and MiXCR clone calling, and kept in-frame beta chains. CDR3 protein sequences are deduplicated, and each keeps its most common genes and DNA. This sample lists about 530,000 distinct CDR3 sequences; roughly 18% were detected once. Clones ranked in the top ten supply roughly 15% of the sample. The specimen sequenced was blood. The receptors come from a woman aged 18-30 years with Graves' ophthalmopathy.

This clonotype has just a few counts. This chain uses TRBV6-1 with TRBJ1-2, with 8 nucleotides matching TRBD1. Trimming cost V 6 bases and J 6 bases; bases outside gene matches: 12. From germline, CDR1 is MNHNS and CDR2 SASEGT. There are 15 residues in the CDR3. CDR3 nucleotide sequence: TGTGCCAGCAGCCCAGGACAGGGCGGTATGGATGGCTACACCTTC. Amino acid sequence: CASSPGQGGMDGYTF.

This clonotype was seen a handful of times. This chain joins TRBV29-1 and TRBJ2-1; the D gene is possibly TRBD2 (7 bases). The CDR3 contains 14 residues. V lost 8 bases and J lost 2, with 16 bases in between. Germline V CDR1 and CDR2: SQVTM, ANQGSEA. The CDR3 sequence is CSYRGGPAYNEQFF. CDR3 DNA sequence: TGCAGCTACCGCGGGGGCCCCGCCTACAATGAGCAGTTCTTC.

Many counts were recorded for this clonotype. V usage is TRBV29-1 and J usage is TRBJ1-1; possibly TRBD1 for D (6 bases). The germline CDR1 and CDR2 sequences are SQVTM and ANQGSEA. Trimming took 7 bases from V and 4 from J, leaving 13 bases between them. The CDR3 has 12 residues. Here the CDR3 DNA reads TGCAGCGCAGACGGGGGGCGCACTGAAGCTTTCTTT. Translating it yields CSADGGRTEAFF.

V is TRBV12-5 and J is TRBJ2-1; a possible D gene is TRBD2 (6 bases). The germline gives CDR1 LGHNT, CDR2 FRNRAP. The CDR3 covers 15 residues. Trimming shortened V by 2 bases and J by 0 bases, and 8 bases separated the two germline ends. CDR3 sequence reads: CASGLHGSSYNEQFF. The CDR3 nucleotides read TGTGCTAGTGGTTTGCACGGGAGCTCCTACAATGAGCAGTTCTTC.

This clonotype was detected only once. DNA of the CDR3: TGTGCCAGCAGCCCAGCCGGGACAGTGATGAACTATGGCTACACCTTC. It encodes CASSPAGTVMNYGYTF. The rearrangement links TRBV5-4 to TRBJ1-2; the match to TRBD1 covers 7 bases. The V gene's germline CDR1 is SGHNT and CDR2 YYREEE (reference sequence). With 4 bases clipped from V and 2 bases from J, the junction kept 11 bases outside the gene matches. This CDR3 spans 16 amino acids.

This clonotype was counted ten times or more. The gene calls are TRBV30 and TRBJ2-7; D is uncertain. Germline CDR1 is GTSNPN and CDR2 is SVGIG (reference sequence). This CDR3 has 12 residues. V lost 2 bases to trimming and J lost 6 bases, with 11 bases between them. CDR3 coding DNA: TGTGCCTGGAGTAATCGAGTGACCGAGCAGTACTTC. Translation gives CAWSNRVTEQYF.

This clonotype was seen only a few times. This rearrangement joins TRBV7-6 to TRBJ2-5; D is unclear. The CDR3 has 15 amino acids. The V end lost 1 base, the J end lost 2 bases, and 11 bases lay between the germline ends. CDR1 and CDR2 (germline): SGHVS, FNYEAQ. The CDR3 DNA follows: TGTGCCAGCAGCTTAGAGGTGGGGTATCAAGAGACCCAGTACTTC. It encodes CASSLEVGYQETQYF.

This clonotype was seen at least ten times. The CDR3 is CASSSSTGTNYEQYF. The CDR3 DNA reads as TGCGCCAGCAGCTCGTCGACAGGAACCAACTACGAGCAGTACTTC. The V and J genes are TRBV5-1 and TRBJ2-7; possible D gene TRBD1, 6 bases. The CDR3 covers 15 residues. V was shortened by 3 bases and J by 3 bases, with 16 bases between the two germline ends. Germline CDR1 and CDR2: SGHRS and YFSETQ.

The chain carries TRBV19 and TRBJ2-1; D not certain. The CDR3 extends over 15 amino acids. Trimming stripped 3 bases from V and 3 bases from J, with 12 bases between. Germline assignment: CDR1 LNHDA and CDR2 SQIVND (reference sequence). CDR3 coding DNA: TGTGCCAGTAGTATGGGGTACAACAGCTACAATGAGCAGTTCTTC. Its translation: CASSMGYNSYNEQFF. The variable domain in full, completed from reference TRBV19 and TRBJ2-1, reads DGGITQSPKYLFRKEGQNVTLSCEQNLNHDAMYWYRQDPGQGLRLIYYSQIVNDFQKGDIAEGYSVSREKKESFPLTVTSAQKNPTAFYLCASSMGYNSYNEQFFGPGTRLTVL.

There are many counts of this clonotype. This chain connects TRBV7-2 to TRBJ2-5; TRBD1 matches at 8 bases. This CDR3 is built from 15 residues. Germline CDR1 is SGHTA and CDR2 is FQGNSA. With 3 bases clipped from V and 1 base from J, the junction kept 4 bases outside the gene matches. The CDR3 reads CASSFLDRGQETQYF. The CDR3 DNA reads TGTGCCAGCAGCTTCCTCGACAGGGGCCAAGAGACCCAGTACTTC. Complete variable domain (other parts from reference TRBV7-2 and TRBJ2-5): GAGVSQSPSNKVTEKGKDVELRCDPISGHTALYWYRQSLGQGLEFLIYFQGNSAPDKSGLPSDRFSAERTGGSVSTLTIQRTQQEDSAVYLCASSFLDRGQETQYFGPGTRLLVL.